This TCR beta chain is from a study of regulatory T cells in long-lasting Graves disease. General study results and limits: Fewer public clonotypes were shared by new patients (about 940) than by persistent patients (roughly 2,600).

Concerning this clonotype itself: The antigen remains unidentified.

With 1 base removed from V and 3 bases from J, the gap between germline ends came to 7 bases. This CDR3 is built from 14 residues. Looked up from germline, CDR1 is SGHVS and CDR2 is FQNEAQ. Combining iRepertoire HTBI primers with Arm-PCR of CDR3 regions, the authors built TCR beta libraries. Using its own MiXCR run on the multiplex PCR reads, TCRdb lists one record per CDR3 protein. Seen here are roughly 500,000 distinct CDR3 sequences, 20% to 25% observed once, and the top ten hold about an eighth. The sample's time point: persistent/refractory GD, antithyroid drugs over 5 years with positive TRAb. From PBMCs, RNA was extracted and then used to make the TCR library. Diagnoses of Graves' disease were made by American Thyroid Association guidelines.

The chain employs TRBV7-8 and TRBJ1-5; no firm D call. The specimen was peripheral blood mononuclear cells (PBMCs), collected when the disease was refractory, from a patient treated with antithyroid drugs. This receptor was taken from a female donor with Graves disease. The CDR3 nucleotides read TGTGCCAGCAGCTTAGACAAAACCAATCAGCCCCAGCATTTT. Translated: CASSLDKTNQPQHF.